Below, 21 T cell receptor beta chains from the same sample are listed, as sequenced in a study of cytomegalovirus exposure and HLA in healthy donors. Primers for the PCR totalled 60 Vbeta and 13 Jbeta. Sequenced by immunoSEQ multiplex PCR; TCRdb stores in-frame clones only, minus some. Its table records about 55,000 clones. Material: PBMCs. The receptor source for this set is a man aged 45-65 years in good health and CMV-seropositive.

The chain joins TRBV7-9 to TRBJ2-7; D may be TRBD2 (7 bases). The CDR3 spans 14 residues. Trimming removed 6 bases at V and 4 bases at J, with 16 bases between. Germline lookup yields CDR1 SEHNR and CDR2 FQNEAQ (reference sequence). CDR3: CASSKAGHNYEQYF. The CDR3 region has the DNA TGTGCCAGCAGTAAAGCGGGACACAATTACGAGCAGTACTTC. The variable domain in full, with the rest retrieved from reference TRBV7-9 and TRBJ2-7, is DTGVSQNPRHKITKRGQNVTFRCDPISEHNRLYWYRQTLGQGPEFLTYFQNEAQLEKSRLLSDRFSAERPKGSFSTLEIQRTEQGDSAMYLCASSKAGHNYEQYFGPGTRLTVT.

As concerns this clone: The sample contains more than one DNA sequence encoding this CDR3. This chain joins TRBV4-3 and TRBJ2-7; D remains ambiguous. The CDR3 has 13 amino acids. Trimming took 0 bases from V and 3 from J, leaving 6 bases between them. Germline CDR1 and CDR2: LGHNA and YSLEER. Here the CDR3 DNA reads TGCGCCAGCAGCCAAGACAGAGGCTACGAGCAGTACTTC. This sequence encodes CASSQDRGYEQYF.

The genes are TRBV28 and TRBJ2-7; D is perhaps TRBD1 (6 bases). CDR3 length equals 16 residues. V lost 4 bases, J lost 2 bases, and 18 bases lay in between. CDR1 and CDR2 (germline): MDHEN, SYDVKM. The CDR3 is CASSSSPRTAAYEQYF. In DNA form, the CDR3 reads TGTGCCAGCAGTTCCTCCCCCCGGACAGCGGCCTACGAGCAGTACTTC.

The rearrangement joins TRBV4-3 to TRBJ1-5; D gene ambiguous. Trimming stripped 0 bases from V and 6 bases from J, with 9 bases between. This CDR3 comprises 14 residues. CDR1 is LGHNA and CDR2 is YSLEER in the germline V gene. For the CDR3, the DNA is TGCGCCAGCAGCCAAGATAAAGCCCGTCAGCCCCAGCATTTT. Its translation is CASSQDKARQPQHF.

The chain has TRBV6-1 and TRBJ1-4; no definite D call. Germline lookup yields CDR1 MNHNS and CDR2 SASEGT. The V end was cut by 4 bases, the J end by 5 bases, with 5 bases between. The CDR3 is 12 residues long. This chain's CDR3 is CASSAYNEKLFF. DNA of the CDR3: TGTGCCAGCAGTGCCTACAATGAAAAACTGTTTTTT.

The chain links TRBV7-9 to TRBJ2-7; TRBD2 matches 13 bases. CDR1 is SEHNR, CDR2 FQNEAQ, per germline (reference sequence). The V and J ends lost 4 bases and 5 bases, in that order; junction bases with no gene match: 5. The CDR3 is 15 amino acids. CDR3 amino acids: CASSSLAGGPHEQYF. Written as DNA, the CDR3 is TGTGCCAGCAGCTCACTAGCGGGAGGGCCCCACGAGCAGTACTTC.

The CDR3 here is CASRPGWRSEAFF. DNA for the CDR3: TGTGCCAGCAGGCCCGGGTGGAGGTCTGAAGCTTTCTTT. This chain joins TRBV25-1 and TRBJ1-1; unclear D gene. Germline lookup yields CDR1 MGHDK and CDR2 SYGVNS. This CDR3 comprises 13 residues. V was trimmed by 6 bases and J by 6 bases, leaving 14 bases between them. Combining the CDR3 with reference TRBV25-1 and TRBJ1-1 gives the whole variable domain EADIYQTPRYLVIGTGKKITLECSQTMGHDKMYWYQQDPGMELHLIHYSYGVNSTEKGDLSSESTVSRIRTEHFPLTLESARPSHTSQYLCASRPGWRSEAFFGQGTRLTVV.

The rearrangement links TRBV18 to TRBJ2-7; TRBD2 is a possible D gene (6 bases). This CDR3 contains 17 residues. Germline V gene data show CDR1 as KGHSH and CDR2 as LQKENI. The ends were cut back, 2 bases at V and 0 bases at J, with 17 bases in the middle. The CDR3 sequence is CASSPGWLSGGSYEQYF. DNA for the CDR3: TGTGCCAGCTCACCAGGATGGCTCTCCGGGGGCTCCTACGAGCAGTACTTC. The whole variable domain, filled in from reference TRBV18 and TRBJ2-7, reads NAGVMQNPRHLVRRRGQEARLRCSPMKGHSHVYWYRQLPEEGLKFMVYLQKENIIDESGMPKERFSAEFPKEGPSILRIQQVVRGDSAAYFCASSPGWLSGGSYEQYFGPGTRLTVT.

The chain has TRBV5-8 and TRBJ1-4; 9 bases are a match to TRBD1. CDR3 length equals 15 residues. Trimming cost V 4 bases and J 6 bases; bases outside gene matches: 7. Germline V gene sequence: CDR1 SGHTS, CDR2 YDEGEE. CDR3 in amino acids: CASSVPRDRDEKLFF. DNA of the CDR3: TGTGCCAGCAGCGTACCCCGGGACAGGGATGAAAAACTGTTTTTT.

The rearrangement links TRBV28 to TRBJ1-1; the D gene is possibly TRBD1 (6 bases). This CDR3 contains 14 residues. Trimming took 5 bases from V and 0 from J, leaving 10 bases between them. Germline-derived CDR1 and CDR2 are MDHEN and SYDVKM. The CDR3 DNA reads as TGTGCCAGCAGTCGACAGGCTCTGAACACTGAAGCTTTCTTT. Protein product: CASSRQALNTEAFF. Based on the CDR3 plus reference TRBV28 and TRBJ1-1, the full variable domain is DVKVTQSSRYLVKRTGEKVFLECVQDMDHENMFWYRQDPGLGLRLIYFSYDVKMKEKGDIPEGYSVSREKKERFSLILESASTNQTSMYLCASSRQALNTEAFFGQGTRLTVV.

The genes are TRBV25-1 and TRBJ1-1; D gene unclear. The CDR3 is 14 residues long. Germline-derived CDR1 and CDR2 are MGHDK and SYGVNS. The V end was cut by 2 bases, the J end by 0 bases, with 7 bases between. Written as DNA, the CDR3 is TGTGCCAGCAGTGAACAGAATATGAACACTGAAGCTTTCTTT. Amino acid sequence: CASSEQNMNTEAFF.

V gene TRBV5-8 combines with J gene TRBJ2-5, with D tentatively TRBD1 (5 bases). Germline V gene sequence: CDR1 SGHTS, CDR2 YDEGEE. There are 14 residues in the CDR3. Trimming removed 1 base at V and 4 bases at J, with 11 bases between. The CDR3 DNA is TGTGCCAGCAGCTTGAGCACCCAGGGAGAGACCCAGTACTTC. Translated: CASSLSTQGETQYF.

The genes are TRBV20-1 and TRBJ2-7; possibly TRBD1 for D (6 bases). V lost 6 bases to trimming and J lost 2 bases, with 8 bases between them. The CDR3 is made up of 11 amino acids. Germline CDR1 DFQATT, CDR2 SNEGSKA (reference sequence). CDR3 in amino acids: CSAGATYEQYF. The CDR3 DNA sequence: TGCAGTGCGGGGGCAACCTACGAGCAGTACTTC.

CDR3 sequence: CASSPRTTTTGGNGYTF. Here the CDR3 DNA reads TGCGCCAGCAGCCCCCGCACTACGACGACAGGGGGGAATGGCTACACCTTC. The J gene is TRBJ1-2, the V gene TRBV5-1, with 9 bases that match TRBD1. Germline V gene lookup returns CDR1 SGHRS and CDR2 YFSETQ. The CDR3 has 17 amino acids. Losses at the gene ends were 4 bases for V and 6 bases for J; bases not matched to a gene: 16.

The J gene is TRBJ1-1, the V gene TRBV6-6; 7 bases line up with TRBD1. The CDR3 consists of 14 residues. V dropped 6 bases and J dropped 5; count of bases not matched to a gene: 9. CDR1 and CDR2 (germline): MNHNY, SVGAGI (reference sequence). This CDR3 reads CASSPRQGTTEAFF. The DNA for the CDR3 is TGTGCCAGCAGCCCGAGACAGGGAACAACTGAAGCTTTCTTT.

V and J are TRBV19 and TRBJ2-3, with 8 bases fitting TRBD1. The CDR3 length is 16 residues. Germline CDR1 and CDR2: LNHDA and SQIVND (reference sequence). With V trimmed by 4 bases and J by 0 bases, 6 bases remained unmatched. CDR3 sequence (DNA): TGTGCCAGTAGTAAATGGACAGGGTCTAGCACAGATACGCAGTATTTT. Translating gives CASSKWTGSSTDTQYF.

The J gene is TRBJ2-2, the V gene TRBV7-9, with a weak D call TRBD2 (6 bases). Trimming shortened V by 5 bases and J by 0 bases, and 10 bases separated the two germline ends. CDR1 SEHNR and CDR2 FQNEAQ come from the germline V gene (reference sequence). The CDR3 covers 15 residues. The CDR3 protein is CASSRGTSNTGELFF. CDR3 DNA: TGTGCCAGCAGCCGCGGGACTTCGAACACCGGGGAGCTGTTTTTT.

V is TRBV4-1 and J is TRBJ1-2; D is uncertain. There are 12 residues in the CDR3. Per germline, CDR1 MGHRA and CDR2 YSYEKL. V was cut by 1 base and J by 8 bases, with 8 bases left in between. The CDR3 bases are TGCGCCAGCAGCCAAGGGCCTTGGGGCTACACCTTC. Translated, it gives CASSQGPWGYTF.

The chain is built from TRBV28 and TRBJ2-7; TRBD1 is a possible D gene (5 bases). The CDR3 consists of 13 residues. Trimming pared 10 bases from V and 3 bases from J, leaving 16 bases between. The germline CDR1 and CDR2 sequences are MDHEN and SYDVKM. The CDR3 protein is CATQSDQGYEQYF. Written as DNA, the CDR3 is TGTGCCACCCAATCGGACCAGGGCTACGAGCAGTACTTC.

The chain joins TRBV18 to TRBJ2-7; 9 nucleotides match TRBD1. CDR1 and CDR2 (germline): KGHSH, LQKENI. The CDR3 sequence is 14 residues long. V was pared by 3 bases and J by 6 bases, with 6 bases of the junction left unmatched. The CDR3 DNA follows: TGTGCCAGCTCACCCCTTGGGACAGGGTTCGAGCAGTACTTC. Translated, it gives CASSPLGTGFEQYF.

V and J are TRBV29-1 and TRBJ1-1, with D unresolved. This CDR3 spans 13 amino acids. Germline values: CDR1 SQVTM, CDR2 ANQGSEA. V was pared by 7 bases and J by 0 bases, with 12 bases between. CDR3 in amino acids: CSASSVLNTEAFF. In nucleotides, the CDR3 is TGCAGCGCCAGTAGCGTACTGAACACTGAAGCTTTCTTT.